The T cell receptor beta chain under discussion was sequenced for a study of cytomegalovirus exposure and HLA in healthy donors. Study outcomes and limitations: Reportedly, diagnosis of cytomegalovirus status by the classifier showed high specificity and sensitivity. According to the study, 150 to 200 TCR beta chains were cytomegalovirus-associated. The dataset shows that most TCR sequences were rare, while some public TCRs occurred in many donors. Subsequent analysis showed first-cohort TCR clusters tending to co-occur in 120 validation repertoires.

As concerns this clone: Antigen: not known.

This table comes from immunoSEQ multiplex PCR, and its TCRdb copy is limited to in-frame clones, with some not included. This table has some 74,000 clones, roughly 93% appearing once. The CDR3 is 15 residues long. V trimming: 3 bases; J trimming: 1 base; junction bases outside the gene matches: 5. The germline V gene encodes CDR1 SGHRS and CDR2 YFSETQ. This sequence was found in a woman aged 25-40 years in good health and CMV-seronegative. Sequences were obtained from PBMCs. The V and J genes are TRBV5-1 and TRBJ1-2, with TRBD1 identical over 8 bases. The CDR3 is CASSSTGALNYGYTF. In DNA, the CDR3 is TGCGCCAGCAGCTCGACAGGGGCCCTTAACTATGGCTACACCTTC.